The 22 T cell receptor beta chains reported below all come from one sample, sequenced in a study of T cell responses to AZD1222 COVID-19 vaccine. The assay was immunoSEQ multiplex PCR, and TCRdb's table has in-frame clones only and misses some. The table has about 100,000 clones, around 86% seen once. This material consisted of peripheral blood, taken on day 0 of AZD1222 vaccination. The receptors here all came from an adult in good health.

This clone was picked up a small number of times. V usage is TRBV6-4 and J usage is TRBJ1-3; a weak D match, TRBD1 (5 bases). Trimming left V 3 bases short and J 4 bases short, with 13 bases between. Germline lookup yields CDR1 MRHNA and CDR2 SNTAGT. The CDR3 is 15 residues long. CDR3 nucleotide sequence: TGTGCCAGCAGTGAAGGGACGGGACTCGGAAACACCATATATTTT. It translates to CASSEGTGLGNTIYF.

The CDR3 DNA reads as TGTGCCAGCAGCTTAGAAGGGTATAGCGGCTACACCTTC. This encodes CASSLEGYSGYTF. The rearrangement links TRBV7-9 to TRBJ1-2; D ambiguous. The CDR3 has 13 residues. V dropped 1 base and J dropped 8 bases, with 11 bases sitting between them. Germline CDR1 and CDR2: SEHNR and FQNEAQ (reference sequence).

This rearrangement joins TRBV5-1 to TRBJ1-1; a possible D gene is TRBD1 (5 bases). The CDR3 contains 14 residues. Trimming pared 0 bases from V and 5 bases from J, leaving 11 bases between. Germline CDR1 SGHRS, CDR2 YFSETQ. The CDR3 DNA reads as TGCGCCAGCAGCTTGGATGGGGGACGGACTGAAGCTTTCTTT. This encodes CASSLDGGRTEAFF.

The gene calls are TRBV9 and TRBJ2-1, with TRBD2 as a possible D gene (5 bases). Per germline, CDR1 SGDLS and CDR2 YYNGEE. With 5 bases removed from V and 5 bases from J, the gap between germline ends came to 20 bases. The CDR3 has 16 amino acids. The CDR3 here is CASSSGGHPTNNEQFF. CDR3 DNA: TGTGCCAGCAGTTCGGGCGGGCACCCAACTAACAATGAGCAGTTCTTC.

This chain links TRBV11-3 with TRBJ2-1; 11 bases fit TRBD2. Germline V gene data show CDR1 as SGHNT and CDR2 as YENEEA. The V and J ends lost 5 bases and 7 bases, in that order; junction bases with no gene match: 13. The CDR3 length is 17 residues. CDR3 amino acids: CASSLGASGRTTNEQFF. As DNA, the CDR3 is TGTGCCAGCAGCCTAGGGGCTAGCGGGAGGACTACAAATGAGCAGTTCTTC.

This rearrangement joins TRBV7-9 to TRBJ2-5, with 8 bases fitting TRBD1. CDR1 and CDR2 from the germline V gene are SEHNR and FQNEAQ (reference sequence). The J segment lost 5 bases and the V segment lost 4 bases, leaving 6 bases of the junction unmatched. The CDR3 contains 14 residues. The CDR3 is CASSSQGGDETQYF. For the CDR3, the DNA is TGTGCCAGCAGCTCACAGGGGGGTGATGAGACCCAGTACTTC.

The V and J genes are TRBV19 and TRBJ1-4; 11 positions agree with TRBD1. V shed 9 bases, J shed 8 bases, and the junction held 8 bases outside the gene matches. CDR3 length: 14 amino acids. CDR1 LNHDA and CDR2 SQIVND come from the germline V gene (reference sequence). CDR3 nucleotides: TGTGCCAGCCGGACAGGGGGCGGTTTGGAAAAACTGTTTTTT. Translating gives CASRTGGGLEKLFF.

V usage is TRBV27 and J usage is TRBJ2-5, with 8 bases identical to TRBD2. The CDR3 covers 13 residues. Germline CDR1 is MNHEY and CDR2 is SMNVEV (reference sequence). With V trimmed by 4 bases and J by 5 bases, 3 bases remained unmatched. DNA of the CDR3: TGTGCCAGCAGTTCCGCGGGAGGTGAGACCCAGTACTTC. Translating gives CASSSAGGETQYF.

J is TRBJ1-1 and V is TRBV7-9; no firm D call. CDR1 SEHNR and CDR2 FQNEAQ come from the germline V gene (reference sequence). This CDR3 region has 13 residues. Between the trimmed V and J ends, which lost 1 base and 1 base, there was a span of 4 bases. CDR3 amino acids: CASSLVPNTEAFF. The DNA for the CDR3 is TGTGCCAGCAGCTTAGTCCCGAACACTGAAGCTTTCTTT.

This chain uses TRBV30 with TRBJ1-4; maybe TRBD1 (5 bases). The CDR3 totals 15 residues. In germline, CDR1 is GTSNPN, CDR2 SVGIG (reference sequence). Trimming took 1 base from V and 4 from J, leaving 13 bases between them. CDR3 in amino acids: CAWSAPRDRNEKLFF. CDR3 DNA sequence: TGTGCCTGGAGTGCGCCCCGGGACCGTAATGAAAAACTGTTTTTT.

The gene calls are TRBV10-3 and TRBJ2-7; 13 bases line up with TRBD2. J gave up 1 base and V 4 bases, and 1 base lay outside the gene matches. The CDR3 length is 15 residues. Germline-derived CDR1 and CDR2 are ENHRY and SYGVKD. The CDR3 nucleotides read TGTGCCATCAGTGGGACTAGCGGGGGTTCCTACGAGCAGTACTTC. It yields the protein CAISGTSGGSYEQYF.

CDR3 DNA sequence: TGTGCCAGCACTCAGACTAGCGGTAGACATGAGCAGTTCTTC. Translation: CASTQTSGRHEQFF. V gene TRBV6-5 combines with J gene TRBJ2-1, with 9 bases identical to TRBD2. V was pared by 7 bases and J by 8 bases, with 9 bases of the junction left unmatched. CDR1 is MNHEY and CDR2 is SVGAGI in the germline V gene. The CDR3 spans 14 residues.

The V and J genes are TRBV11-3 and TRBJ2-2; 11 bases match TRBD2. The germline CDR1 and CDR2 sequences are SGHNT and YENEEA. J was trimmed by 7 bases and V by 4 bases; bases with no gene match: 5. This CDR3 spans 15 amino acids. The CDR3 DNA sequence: TGTGCCAGCAGCTCACTAGCGGGAGTTCTCGGGGAGCTGTTTTTT. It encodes CASSSLAGVLGELFF.

The CDR3 nucleotides read TGTGCCAGCAGCCCACTACAGGGGGACTCACCCCTCCACTTT. It translates to CASSPLQGDSPLHF. V and J are TRBV7-2 and TRBJ1-6, with 8 bases aligning to TRBD1. The CDR3 is made up of 14 amino acids. J gave up 10 bases and V 5 bases, and 7 bases lay outside the gene matches. Germline lookup yields CDR1 SGHTA and CDR2 FQGNSA.

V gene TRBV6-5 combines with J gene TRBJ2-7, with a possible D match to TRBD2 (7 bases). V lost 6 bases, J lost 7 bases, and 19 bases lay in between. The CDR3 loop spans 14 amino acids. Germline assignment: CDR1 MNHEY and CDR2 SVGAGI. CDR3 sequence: CASSPVGGRGEQYF. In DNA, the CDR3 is TGTGCCAGCAGCCCGGTCGGGGGGCGAGGTGAGCAGTACTTC.

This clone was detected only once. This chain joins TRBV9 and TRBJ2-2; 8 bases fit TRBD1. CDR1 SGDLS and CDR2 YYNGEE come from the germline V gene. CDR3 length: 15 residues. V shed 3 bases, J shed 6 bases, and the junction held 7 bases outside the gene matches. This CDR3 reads CASSAWTGLSGELFF. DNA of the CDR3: TGTGCCAGCAGCGCCTGGACAGGGCTCTCCGGGGAGCTGTTTTTT.

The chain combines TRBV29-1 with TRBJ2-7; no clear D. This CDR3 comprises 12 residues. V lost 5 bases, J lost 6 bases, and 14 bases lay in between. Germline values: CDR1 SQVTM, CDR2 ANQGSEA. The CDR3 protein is CSVRPSPIEQYF. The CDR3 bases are TGCAGCGTTCGGCCATCTCCTATCGAGCAGTACTTC.

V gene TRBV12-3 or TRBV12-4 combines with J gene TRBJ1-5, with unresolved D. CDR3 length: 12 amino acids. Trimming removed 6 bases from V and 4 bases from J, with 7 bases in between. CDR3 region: CASSGDNQPQHF. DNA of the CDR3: TGTGCCAGCAGCGGGGATAATCAGCCCCAGCATTTT.

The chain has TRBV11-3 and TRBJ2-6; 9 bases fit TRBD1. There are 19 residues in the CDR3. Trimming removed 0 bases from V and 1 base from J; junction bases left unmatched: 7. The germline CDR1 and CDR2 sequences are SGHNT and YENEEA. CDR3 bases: TGTGCCAGCAGCTTAGATCGCGGGACAGGGTATTCTGGGGCCAACGTCCTGACTTTC. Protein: CASSLDRGTGYSGANVLTF.

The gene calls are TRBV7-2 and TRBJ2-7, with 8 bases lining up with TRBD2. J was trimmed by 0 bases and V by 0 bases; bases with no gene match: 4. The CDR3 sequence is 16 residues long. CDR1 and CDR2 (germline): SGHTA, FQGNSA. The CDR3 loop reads CASSLAGSGSSYEQYF. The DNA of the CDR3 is TGTGCCAGCAGCTTAGCGGGAAGCGGGAGCTCCTACGAGCAGTACTTC.

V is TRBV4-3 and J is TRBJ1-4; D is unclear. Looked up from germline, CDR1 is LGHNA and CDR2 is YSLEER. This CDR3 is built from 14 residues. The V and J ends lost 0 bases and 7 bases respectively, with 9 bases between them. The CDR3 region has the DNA TGCGCCAGCAGCCAAGATTTCCGGTCTGAAAAACTGTTTTTT. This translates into CASSQDFRSEKLFF.

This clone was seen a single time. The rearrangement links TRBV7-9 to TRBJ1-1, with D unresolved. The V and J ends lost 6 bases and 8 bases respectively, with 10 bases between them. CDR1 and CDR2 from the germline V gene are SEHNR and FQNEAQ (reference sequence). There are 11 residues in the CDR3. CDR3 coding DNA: TGTGCCAGCAGGGACCCGGGGGAAGCTTTCTTT. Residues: CASRDPGEAFF.